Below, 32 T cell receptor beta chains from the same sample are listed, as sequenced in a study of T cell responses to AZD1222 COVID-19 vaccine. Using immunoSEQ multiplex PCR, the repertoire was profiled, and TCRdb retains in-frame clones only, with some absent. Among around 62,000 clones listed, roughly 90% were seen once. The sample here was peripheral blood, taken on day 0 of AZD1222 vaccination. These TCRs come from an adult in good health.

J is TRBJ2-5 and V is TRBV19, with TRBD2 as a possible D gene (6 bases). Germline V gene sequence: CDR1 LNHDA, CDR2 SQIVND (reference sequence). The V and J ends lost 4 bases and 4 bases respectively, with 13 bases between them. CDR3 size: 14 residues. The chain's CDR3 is CASSTGTVLETQYF. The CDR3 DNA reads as TGTGCCAGTAGTACCGGGACTGTACTAGAGACCCAGTACTTC.

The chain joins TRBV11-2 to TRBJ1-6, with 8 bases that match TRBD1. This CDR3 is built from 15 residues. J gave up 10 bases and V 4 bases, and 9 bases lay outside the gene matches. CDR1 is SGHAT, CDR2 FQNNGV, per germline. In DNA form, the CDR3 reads TGTGCCAGCAGCTCACCCGGACAGGGAGGCTCACCCCTCCACTTT. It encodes CASSSPGQGGSPLHF.

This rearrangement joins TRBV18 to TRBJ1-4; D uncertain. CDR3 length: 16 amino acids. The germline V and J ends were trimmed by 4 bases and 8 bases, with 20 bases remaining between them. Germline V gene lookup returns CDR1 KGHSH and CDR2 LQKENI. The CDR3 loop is CASSQHARVGEEKLFF. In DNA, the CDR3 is TGTGCCAGCTCACAACACGCCCGGGTCGGGGAGGAAAAACTGTTTTTT.

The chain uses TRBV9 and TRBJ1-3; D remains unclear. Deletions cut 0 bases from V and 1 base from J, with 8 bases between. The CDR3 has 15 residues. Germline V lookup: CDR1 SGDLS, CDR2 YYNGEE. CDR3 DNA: TGTGCCAGCAGCGTAGACGGTTTTTCTGGAAACACCATATATTTT. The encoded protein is CASSVDGFSGNTIYF.

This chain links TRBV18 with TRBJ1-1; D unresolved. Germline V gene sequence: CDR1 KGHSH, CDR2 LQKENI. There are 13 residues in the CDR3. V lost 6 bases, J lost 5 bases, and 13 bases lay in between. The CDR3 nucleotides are TGTGCCAGCTCGGATCAACGTCGGACTGAAGCTTTCTTT. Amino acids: CASSDQRRTEAFF.

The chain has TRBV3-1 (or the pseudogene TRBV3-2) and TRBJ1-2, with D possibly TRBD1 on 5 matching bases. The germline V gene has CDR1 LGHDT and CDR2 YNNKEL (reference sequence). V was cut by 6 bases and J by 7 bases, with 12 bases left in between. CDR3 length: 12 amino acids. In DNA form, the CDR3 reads TGTGCCAGCAGGTCAACAGGCGGTGGCTACACCTTC. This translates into CASRSTGGGYTF.

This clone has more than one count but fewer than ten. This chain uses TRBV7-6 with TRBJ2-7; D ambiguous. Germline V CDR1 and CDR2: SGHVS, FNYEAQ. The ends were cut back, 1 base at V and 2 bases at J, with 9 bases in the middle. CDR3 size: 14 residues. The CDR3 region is CASSLVLGAYEQYF. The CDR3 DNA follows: TGTGCCAGCAGCTTAGTGCTCGGCGCCTACGAGCAGTACTTC.

The CDR3 spells CASSASPGGAEKLFF. CDR3 sequence (DNA): TGTGCCAGCAGCGCCTCTCCAGGGGGCGCGGAAAAACTGTTTTTT. V is TRBV9 and J is TRBJ1-4; 8 positions agree with TRBD1. The CDR3 covers 15 residues. The J segment lost 8 bases and the V segment lost 3 bases, leaving 9 bases of the junction unmatched. Germline V gives CDR1 SGDLS, CDR2 YYNGEE. The full variable domain, with the rest looked up from reference TRBV9 and TRBJ1-4, is DSGVTQTPKHLITATGQRVTLRCSPRSGDLSVYWYQQSLDQGLQFLIQYYNGEERAKGNILERFSAQQFPDLHSELNLSSLELGDSALYFCASSASPGGAEKLFFGSGTQLSVL.

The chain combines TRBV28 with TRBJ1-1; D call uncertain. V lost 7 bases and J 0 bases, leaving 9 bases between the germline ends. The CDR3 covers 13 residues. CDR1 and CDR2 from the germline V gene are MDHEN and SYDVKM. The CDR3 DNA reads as TGTGCCAGCATGTGGAACTTGAACACTGAAGCTTTCTTT. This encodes CASMWNLNTEAFF. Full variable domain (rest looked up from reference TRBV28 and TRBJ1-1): DVKVTQSSRYLVKRTGEKVFLECVQDMDHENMFWYRQDPGLGLRLIYFSYDVKMKEKGDIPEGYSVSREKKERFSLILESASTNQTSMYLCASMWNLNTEAFFGQGTRLTVV.

The DNA for the CDR3 is TGTGCCAGAAGAGCCTCGCACGGCTACACCTTC. Residues: CARRASHGYTF. This chain joins TRBV5-3 and TRBJ1-2, with D unresolved. TRBV5-3 is annotated as an ORF whose role is uncertain. Trimming removed 5 bases from V and 8 bases from J, with 10 bases in between. CDR3 size: 11 residues.

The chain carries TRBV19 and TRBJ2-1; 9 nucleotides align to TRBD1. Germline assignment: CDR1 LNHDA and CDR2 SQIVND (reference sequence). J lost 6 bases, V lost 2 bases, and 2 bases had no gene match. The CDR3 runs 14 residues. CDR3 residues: CASSINRGRNEQFF. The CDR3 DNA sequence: TGTGCCAGTAGTATAAACAGGGGGCGCAATGAGCAGTTCTTC.

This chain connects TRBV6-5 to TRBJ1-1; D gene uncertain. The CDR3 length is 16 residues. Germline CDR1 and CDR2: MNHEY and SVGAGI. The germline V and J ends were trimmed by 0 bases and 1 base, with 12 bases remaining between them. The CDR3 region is CASSYSTSAANTEAFF. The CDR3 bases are TGTGCCAGCAGTTACTCAACCTCAGCTGCGAACACTGAAGCTTTCTTT.

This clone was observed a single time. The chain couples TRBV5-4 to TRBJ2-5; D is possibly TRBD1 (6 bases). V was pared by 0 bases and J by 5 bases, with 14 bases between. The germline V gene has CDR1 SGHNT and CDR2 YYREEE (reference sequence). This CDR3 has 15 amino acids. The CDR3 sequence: CASSLAGRGKETQYF. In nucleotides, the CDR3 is TGTGCCAGCAGCTTGGCCGGCAGGGGTAAGGAGACCCAGTACTTC.

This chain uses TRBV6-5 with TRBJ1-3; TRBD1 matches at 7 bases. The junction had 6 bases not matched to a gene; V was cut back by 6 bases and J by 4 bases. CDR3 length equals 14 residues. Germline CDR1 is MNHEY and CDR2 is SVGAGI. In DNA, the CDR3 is TGTGCCAGCAGACCGACAGGGTTCGGAAACACCATATATTTT. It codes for CASRPTGFGNTIYF.

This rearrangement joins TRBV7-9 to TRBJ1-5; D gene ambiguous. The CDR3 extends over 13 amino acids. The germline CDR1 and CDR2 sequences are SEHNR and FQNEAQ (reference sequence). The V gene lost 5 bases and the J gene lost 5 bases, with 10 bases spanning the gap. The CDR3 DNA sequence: TGTGCCAGCAGCCCGGATTCAGATCAGCCCCAGCATTTT. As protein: CASSPDSDQPQHF.

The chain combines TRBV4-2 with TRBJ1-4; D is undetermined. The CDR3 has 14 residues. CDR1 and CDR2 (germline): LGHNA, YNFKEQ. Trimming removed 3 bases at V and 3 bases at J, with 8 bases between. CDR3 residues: CASSHDTANEKLFF. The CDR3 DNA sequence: TGTGCCAGCAGCCATGATACAGCTAATGAAAAACTGTTTTTT.

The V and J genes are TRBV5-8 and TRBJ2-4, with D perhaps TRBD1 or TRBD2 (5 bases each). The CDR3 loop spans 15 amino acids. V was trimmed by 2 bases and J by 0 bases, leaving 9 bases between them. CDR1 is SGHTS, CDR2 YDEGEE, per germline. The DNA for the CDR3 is TGTGCCAGCAGCTTAAGGGACGTAGCCAAAAACATTCAGTACTTC. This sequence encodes CASSLRDVAKNIQYF.

In DNA, the CDR3 is TGTGCCGGCTTTACAAGACTAGTTTGGCATGAGCAGTTCTTC. It codes for CAGFTRLVWHEQFF. The chain combines TRBV21-1 with TRBJ2-1; TRBD2 is the table's D call, not checked against the DNA. TRBV21-1 is a recognized pseudogene. CDR3 length equals 14 residues.

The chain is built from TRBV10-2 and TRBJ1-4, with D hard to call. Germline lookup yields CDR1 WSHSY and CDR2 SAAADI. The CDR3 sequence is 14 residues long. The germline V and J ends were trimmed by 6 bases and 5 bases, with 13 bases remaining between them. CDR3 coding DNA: TGCGCCAGCAGGCCCGAGGTGGGAAATGAAAAACTGTTTTTT. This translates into CASRPEVGNEKLFF.

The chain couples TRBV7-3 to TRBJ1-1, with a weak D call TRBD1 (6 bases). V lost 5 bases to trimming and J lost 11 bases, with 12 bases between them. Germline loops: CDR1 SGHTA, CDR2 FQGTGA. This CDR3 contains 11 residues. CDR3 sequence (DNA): TGTGCCAGCAGCCCCGGGCAGGGGGCTTTCTTT. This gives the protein CASSPGQGAFF.

DNA for the CDR3: TGTGCCAGCAGCTTAGAACGGACCACCATATATTTT. It yields the protein CASSLERTTIYF. This sequence joins TRBV13 and TRBJ1-3, with unresolved D. V lost 1 base and J 9 bases, leaving 7 bases between the germline ends. This CDR3 has 12 residues. The germline V gene has CDR1 PRHDT and CDR2 FYEKMQ (reference sequence).

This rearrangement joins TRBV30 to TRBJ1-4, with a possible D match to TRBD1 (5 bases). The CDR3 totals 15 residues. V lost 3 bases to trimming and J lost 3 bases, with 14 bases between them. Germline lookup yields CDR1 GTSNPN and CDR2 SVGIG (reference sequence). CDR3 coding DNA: TGTGCCTGGAGCCACACGCGGGGGTCTAATGAAAAACTGTTTTTT. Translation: CAWSHTRGSNEKLFF.

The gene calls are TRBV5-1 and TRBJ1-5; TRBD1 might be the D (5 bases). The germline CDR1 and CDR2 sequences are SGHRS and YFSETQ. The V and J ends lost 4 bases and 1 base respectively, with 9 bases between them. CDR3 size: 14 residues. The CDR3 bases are TGCGCCAGCAGCCTCGGGACCAGCAATCAGCCCCAGCATTTT. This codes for CASSLGTSNQPQHF.

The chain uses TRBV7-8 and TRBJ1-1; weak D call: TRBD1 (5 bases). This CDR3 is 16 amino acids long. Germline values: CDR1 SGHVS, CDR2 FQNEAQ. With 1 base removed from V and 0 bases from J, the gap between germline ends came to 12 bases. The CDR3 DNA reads TGTGCCAGCAGCTTAGAGGGGCTAGCTATGAACACTGAAGCTTTCTTT. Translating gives CASSLEGLAMNTEAFF. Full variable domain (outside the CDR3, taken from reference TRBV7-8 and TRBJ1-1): GAGVSQSPRYKVAKRGQDVALRCDPISGHVSLFWYQQALGQGPEFLTYFQNEAQLDKSGLPSDRFFAERPEGSVSTLKIQRTQQEDSAVYLCASSLEGLAMNTEAFFGQGTRLTVV.

The CDR3 DNA follows: TGTGCCAGCAGTCCCGGGACAGGGAATCAGCCCCAGCATTTT. Amino acids: CASSPGTGNQPQHF. The chain joins TRBV6-6 to TRBJ1-5; 9 bases align to TRBD1. V was pared by 5 bases and J by 4 bases, with 3 bases of the junction left unmatched. Germline loops: CDR1 MNHNY, CDR2 SVGAGI (reference sequence). CDR3 length equals 14 residues.

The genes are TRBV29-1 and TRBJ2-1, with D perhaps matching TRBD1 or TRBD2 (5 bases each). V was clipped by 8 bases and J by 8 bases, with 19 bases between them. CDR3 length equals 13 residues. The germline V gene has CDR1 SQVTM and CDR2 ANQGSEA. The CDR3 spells CSSDAGVGDEQFF. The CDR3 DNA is TGCAGCTCTGACGCAGGTGTGGGGGATGAGCAGTTCTTC.

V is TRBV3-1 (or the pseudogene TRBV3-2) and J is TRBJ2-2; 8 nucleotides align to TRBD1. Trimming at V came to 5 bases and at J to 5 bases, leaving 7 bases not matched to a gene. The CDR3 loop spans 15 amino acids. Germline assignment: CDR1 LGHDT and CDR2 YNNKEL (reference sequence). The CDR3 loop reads CASSFGQGPTGELFF. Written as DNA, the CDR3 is TGTGCCAGCAGCTTTGGACAGGGTCCAACCGGGGAGCTGTTTTTT.

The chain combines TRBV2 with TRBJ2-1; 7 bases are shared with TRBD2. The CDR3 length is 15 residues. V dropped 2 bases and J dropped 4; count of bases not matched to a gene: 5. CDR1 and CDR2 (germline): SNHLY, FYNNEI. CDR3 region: CASSESGGNYNEQFF. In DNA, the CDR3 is TGTGCCAGCAGTGAATCGGGGGGTAATTACAATGAGCAGTTCTTC.

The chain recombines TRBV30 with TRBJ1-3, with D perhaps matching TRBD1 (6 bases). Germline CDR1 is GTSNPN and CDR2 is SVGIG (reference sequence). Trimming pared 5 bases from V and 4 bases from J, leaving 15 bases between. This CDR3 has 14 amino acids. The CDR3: CAWLKPGGGNTIYF. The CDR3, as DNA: TGTGCCTGGTTAAAGCCGGGGGGCGGAAACACCATATATTTT.

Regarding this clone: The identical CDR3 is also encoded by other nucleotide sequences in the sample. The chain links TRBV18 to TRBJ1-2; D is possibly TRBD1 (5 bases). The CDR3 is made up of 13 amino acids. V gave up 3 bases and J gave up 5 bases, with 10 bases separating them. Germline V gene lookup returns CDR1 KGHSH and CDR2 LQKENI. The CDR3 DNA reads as TGTGCCAGCTCACCTGGGACGGAGTATGGCTACACCTTC. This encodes CASSPGTEYGYTF.

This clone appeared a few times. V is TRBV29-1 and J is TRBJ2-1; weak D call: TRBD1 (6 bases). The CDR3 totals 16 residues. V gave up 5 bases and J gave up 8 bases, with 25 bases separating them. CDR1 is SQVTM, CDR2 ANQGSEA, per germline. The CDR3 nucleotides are TGCAGCGTTTCCCCCTTGAGGGGGTCCAAGTACGATGAGCAGTTCTTC. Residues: CSVSPLRGSKYDEQFF.

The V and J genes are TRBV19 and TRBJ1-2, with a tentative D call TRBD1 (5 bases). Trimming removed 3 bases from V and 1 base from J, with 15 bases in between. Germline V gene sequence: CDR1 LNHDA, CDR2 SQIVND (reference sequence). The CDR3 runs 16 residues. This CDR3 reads CASSILGTALNYGYTF. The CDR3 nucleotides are TGTGCCAGTAGTATTTTAGGGACGGCTCTTAACTATGGCTACACCTTC.